The 20 T cell receptor beta chains below come from one sample, sequenced in a study of human T cells and chemical hapten exposure. Time point indicated: pre-sensitization, week 0. The treatment was: therapeutic diphenylcyclopropenone sensitization with weekly scalp DPC. TCRdb called the RACE reads again in MiXCR, with one record for every CDR3 protein. The data contain 60,000 to 80,000 distinct CDR3 sequences, approximately 6.7% of them seen just once; the ten biggest clones take up 1.5% to 2%. The sequencing used whole blood, collected in connection with sensitization to the hapten diphenylcyclopropenone (DPC). Every receptor here comes from a woman in her thirties with alopecia areata. Some clones in this sample may be carry-over from other donors' samples.

This sequence joins TRBV5-1 and TRBJ2-7; D call uncertain. The CDR3 consists of 15 residues. Per the germline V gene, CDR1 is SGHRS and CDR2 is YFSETQ. V lost 0 bases to trimming and J lost 4 bases, with 14 bases between them. In DNA form, the CDR3 reads TGCGCCAGCAGCTTGGAGGGCAGGAAAGTTTACGAGCAGTACTTC. Protein product: CASSLEGRKVYEQYF. Together with reference TRBV5-1 and TRBJ2-7, the CDR3 gives the full variable domain: KAGVTQTPRYLIKTRGQQVTLSCSPISGHRSVSWYQQTPGQGLQFLFEYFSETQRNKGNFPGRFSGRQFSNSRSEMNVSTLELGDSALYLCASSLEGRKVYEQYFGPGTRLTVT.

The sample holds many counts of this clonotype. The CDR3 nucleotides are TGCAGCGTACAAGATCCCAATCAGCCCCAGCATTTT. It is translated as CSVQDPNQPQHF. The chain is built from TRBV29-1 and TRBJ1-5; D not resolved. V was pared by 6 bases and J by 3 bases, with 9 bases between. Germline-derived CDR1 and CDR2 are SQVTM and ANQGSEA. This CDR3 region has 12 residues.

In its sample, this clonotype was seen many times. V and J are TRBV19 and TRBJ2-1; TRBD2 might be the D (5 bases). CDR1 LNHDA and CDR2 SQIVND come from the germline V gene (reference sequence). V lost 5 bases and J 8 bases, leaving 10 bases between the germline ends. The CDR3 sequence is 12 residues long. CDR3: CASSEEVHEQFF. DNA of the CDR3: TGTGCCAGTAGTGAGGAGGTACATGAGCAGTTCTTC.

This clonotype was seen ten or more times. CDR3 loop: CAWSGVLGETQYF. CDR3 nucleotides: TGTGCCTGGAGTGGGGTGCTTGGAGAGACCCAGTACTTC. This sequence joins TRBV30 and TRBJ2-5; no definite D call. Germline CDR1 reads GTSNPN; CDR2 reads SVGIG (reference sequence). Trimming removed 1 base from V and 4 bases from J, with 10 bases in between. There are 13 residues in the CDR3.

This clonotype showed up many times. The chain employs TRBV10-2 and TRBJ2-1; 9 bases agree with TRBD1. Unmatched junction bases numbered 6, after V lost 0 bases and J lost 6 bases. From germline, CDR1 is WSHSY and CDR2 SAAADI. This CDR3 spans 16 amino acids. DNA of the CDR3: TGCGCCAGCAGTGAGTCGACAGGGGGGGCTTTCAATGAGCAGTTCTTC. Protein: CASSESTGGAFNEQFF.

The chain has TRBV6-4 and TRBJ2-2; tentative D call: TRBD1 (6 bases). V lost 3 bases and J 3 bases, leaving 14 bases between the germline ends. CDR1 and CDR2 from the germline V gene are MRHNA and SNTAGT. The length of the CDR3 is 16 residues. The CDR3 DNA follows: TGTGCCAGCAGTGAAAACAGGGACGGGGACACCGGGGAGCTGTTTTTT. It yields the protein CASSENRDGDTGELFF.

This clonotype was detected ten times or more. CDR3 amino acids: CASSQGQGKAFF. The CDR3 coding sequence is TGTGCCAGCAGCCAAGGACAGGGGAAAGCTTTCTTT. The gene calls are TRBV3-1 and TRBJ1-1, with 8 bases aligning to TRBD1. V shed 1 base, J shed 9 bases, and the junction held 1 base outside the gene matches. The CDR3 loop spans 12 amino acids. Germline lookup yields CDR1 LGHDT and CDR2 YNNKEL (reference sequence).

This clonotype was counted many times. This chain connects TRBV5-1 to TRBJ2-5; tentative D call: TRBD1 (6 bases). V lost 3 bases and J 3 bases, leaving 9 bases between the germline ends. CDR3 length: 13 amino acids. The germline CDR1 and CDR2 sequences are SGHRS and YFSETQ. The CDR3 sequence: CASSSRTEETQYF. In DNA, the CDR3 is TGCGCCAGCAGCTCAAGGACAGAAGAGACCCAGTACTTC.

This clonotype was recorded at least ten times. The chain uses TRBV5-6 and TRBJ2-1, with D hard to call. Germline CDR1 is SGHDT and CDR2 is YYEEEE. The CDR3 extends over 16 amino acids. The germline V and J ends were trimmed by 0 bases and 0 bases, with 10 bases remaining between them. The CDR3 DNA reads TGTGCCAGCAGCTTGGTAGTGGTTAGCTCCTACAATGAGCAGTTCTTC. Translating gives CASSLVVVSSYNEQFF.

This clonotype appeared many times. The CDR3 loop is CASSFDGRMNTEAFF. CDR3 nucleotides: TGTGCCAGCAGCTTTGATGGCAGGATGAACACTGAAGCTTTCTTT. This rearrangement joins TRBV7-2 to TRBJ1-1, with D unresolved. Germline CDR1 SGHTA, CDR2 FQGNSA. This CDR3 is built from 15 residues. V was trimmed by 3 bases and J by 0 bases, leaving 11 bases between them. The full variable domain, with the rest looked up from reference TRBV7-2 and TRBJ1-1, is GAGVSQSPSNKVTEKGKDVELRCDPISGHTALYWYRQSLGQGLEFLIYFQGNSAPDKSGLPSDRFSAERTGGSVSTLTIQRTQQEDSAVYLCASSFDGRMNTEAFFGQGTRLTVV.

The sample holds many counts of this clonotype. This chain connects TRBV13 to TRBJ1-1; tentative D call: TRBD1 (5 bases). V was cut by 1 base and J by 4 bases, with 16 bases left in between. The CDR3 length is 16 residues. Germline lookup yields CDR1 PRHDT and CDR2 FYEKMQ (reference sequence). CDR3 region: CASSLDGGLESTEAFF. The CDR3 DNA reads TGTGCCAGCAGCTTAGATGGGGGACTCGAGTCCACTGAAGCTTTCTTT.

V gene TRBV19 combines with J gene TRBJ1-2; 8 bases are a match to TRBD1. J gave up 4 bases and V 4 bases, and 14 bases lay outside the gene matches. From germline, CDR1 is LNHDA and CDR2 SQIVND (reference sequence). The CDR3 runs to 17 residues. The chain's CDR3 is CASSNSLDRGRPYGYTF. The CDR3 DNA reads as TGTGCCAGTAGTAACTCCCTCGACAGGGGCCGCCCCTATGGCTACACCTTC.

The rearrangement joins TRBV5-1 to TRBJ1-1; possible D gene TRBD1, 6 bases. This CDR3 region has 16 residues. Trimming pared 7 bases from V and 4 bases from J, leaving 23 bases between. Per germline, CDR1 SGHRS and CDR2 YFSETQ. This chain's CDR3 is CASGLMGGRESTEAFF. The CDR3 DNA reads TGCGCCAGCGGACTGATGGGGGGCAGGGAGAGCACTGAAGCTTTCTTT. The full variable domain, in which reference TRBV5-1 and TRBJ1-1 provide the parts outside the CDR3, is KAGVTQTPRYLIKTRGQQVTLSCSPISGHRSVSWYQQTPGQGLQFLFEYFSETQRNKGNFPGRFSGRQFSNSRSEMNVSTLELGDSALYLCASGLMGGRESTEAFFGQGTRLTVV.

This clonotype was detected ten times or more. The chain carries TRBV10-3 and TRBJ1-6; 7 positions match TRBD1. V shed 7 bases, J shed 7 bases, and the junction held 13 bases outside the gene matches. The germline V gene encodes CDR1 ENHRY and CDR2 SYGVKD. The CDR3 covers 16 residues. In nucleotides, the CDR3 is TGTGCCATCATCCGGGACAGAGCCATGACAAATTCACCCCTCCACTTT. Translation: CAIIRDRAMTNSPLHF.

CDR3 sequence (DNA): TGTGCCAGCAGCTTAACGCCCTCAGGGGGAGAGACCCAGTACTTC. This gives the protein CASSLTPSGGETQYF. The V call is TRBV7-3, the J call TRBJ2-5, with 7 bases matching TRBD1. The CDR3 loop spans 15 amino acids. CDR1 is SGHTA and CDR2 is FQGTGA in the germline V gene. V trimming: 0 bases; J trimming: 4 bases; junction bases outside the gene matches: 5. Together with reference TRBV7-3 and TRBJ2-5, the CDR3 gives the full variable domain: GAGVSQTPSNKVTEKGKYVELRCDPISGHTALYWYRQSLGQGPEFLIYFQGTGAADDSGLPNDRFFAVRPEGSVSTLKIQRTERGDSAVYLCASSLTPSGGETQYFGPGTRLLVL.

In the case of this clonotype: This could be a read error, since a much larger clone is one nucleotide away. The chain has TRBV20-1 and TRBJ1-2; D perhaps matches TRBD1 (6 bases). V was cut by 5 bases and J by 4 bases, with 14 bases left in between. The CDR3 extends over 13 amino acids. Germline V gives CDR1 DFQATT, CDR2 SNEGSKA (reference sequence). The DNA for the CDR3 is TGCAGTGCTCCTACGACAGGCTGCTATGGCTACACCTTC. Translated, it gives CSAPTTGCYGYTF.

This clonotype was found many times. The rearrangement joins TRBV12-3 or TRBV12-4 to TRBJ1-5; D gene ambiguous. The CDR3 loop spans 12 amino acids. V lost 3 bases and J lost 7, with 7 bases in between. The CDR3 DNA reads as TGTGCCAGCAGTTTTCCTGGACAGCCCCAGCATTTT. Translated, it gives CASSFPGQPQHF.

In its sample, this clonotype was seen a few times. The chain has TRBV3-1 and TRBJ1-1; maybe TRBD1 (5 bases). CDR1 and CDR2 (germline): LGHDT, YNNKEL (reference sequence). The CDR3 length is 13 residues. Trimming removed 2 bases from V and 6 bases from J, with 10 bases in between. CDR3 sequence (DNA): TGTGCCAGCAGCCAAAGCTTGACAGCTGAAGCTTTCTTT. Its translation: CASSQSLTAEAFF. Filled out from reference TRBV3-1 and TRBJ1-1, the complete variable domain reads DTAVSQTPKYLVTQMGNDKSIKCEQNLGHDTMYWYKQDSKKFLKIMFSYNNKELIINETVPNRFSPKSPDKAHLNLHINSLELGDSAVYFCASSQSLTAEAFFGQGTRLTVV.

CDR3 nucleotides: TGTGCCAGCAGTGAACCCGGCGTAAGCTCCTACGAGCAGTACTTC. It encodes CASSEPGVSSYEQYF. This chain links TRBV6-1 with TRBJ2-7, with D unresolved. Germline lookup yields CDR1 MNHNS and CDR2 SASEGT. The CDR3 extends over 15 amino acids. V was shortened by 2 bases and J by 0 bases, with 11 bases between the two germline ends.

The chain has TRBV25-1 and TRBJ2-2; D gene unclear. V lost 8 bases, J lost 4 bases, and 14 bases lay in between. The CDR3 runs 14 residues. Germline values: CDR1 MGHDK, CDR2 SYGVNS. This CDR3 is CASRPTLSTGELFF. The CDR3 coding sequence is TGTGCCAGCCGACCGACTCTATCCACCGGGGAGCTGTTTTTT. Using reference TRBV25-1 and TRBJ2-2 for the parts outside the CDR3, the full variable domain is EADIYQTPRYLVIGTGKKITLECSQTMGHDKMYWYQQDPGMELHLIHYSYGVNSTEKGDLSSESTVSRIRTEHFPLTLESARPSHTSQYLCASRPTLSTGELFFGEGSRLTVL.